Presented here are 5 T cell receptor beta chains from one specimen sequenced in a study of cytomegalovirus exposure and HLA in healthy donors. Both 60 Vbeta primers and 13 Jbeta primers went into the PCR. TCRdb's copy holds only in-frame clones and misses some; the assay was immunoSEQ multiplex PCR. Among approximately 170,000 clones listed, approximately 88% were seen once. Sequenced: PBMCs. These receptors were collected from a boy between 2 and 10 years old in good health and CMV-seronegative.

Regarding this clone: A read error may produce the germline difference seen at one junction end. This rearrangement joins TRBV5-6 to TRBJ2-5; D is undetermined. This CDR3 contains 14 residues. Germline-derived CDR1 and CDR2 are SGHDT and YYEEEE. The CDR3 reads CANSSMGPQETQYF. DNA for the CDR3: TGTGCCAACAGCTCTATGGGCCCTCAAGAGACCCAGTACTTC.

The CDR3 coding sequence is TGTGCCTGGAGGAATTCAGGGGGCACTGAAGCTTTCTTT. Amino acids: CAWRNSGGTEAFF. The chain couples TRBV30 to TRBJ1-1; 7 nucleotides agree with TRBD1. This CDR3 comprises 13 residues. V gave up 3 bases and J gave up 4 bases; unmatched junction bases: 5. Germline CDR1 GTSNPN, CDR2 SVGIG (reference sequence).

The sample holds one count of this clone. This chain joins TRBV5-6 and TRBJ2-7; D is unresolved. Trimming cost V 4 bases and J 2 bases, with 10 bases left between them. The CDR3 length is 13 residues. Germline V lookup: CDR1 SGHDT, CDR2 YYEEEE. CDR3 in amino acids: CASSVRGTYEQYF. The CDR3 coding sequence is TGTGCCAGCAGCGTGAGAGGTACCTACGAGCAGTACTTC.

J is TRBJ1-2 and V is TRBV9, with D perhaps matching TRBD1 (6 bases). Germline V gene data show CDR1 as SGDLS and CDR2 as YYNGEE. CDR3 length equals 16 residues. The V end was cut by 3 bases, the J end by 8 bases, with 23 bases between. The CDR3 region has the DNA TGTGCCAGCAGCGCCCTGGGGGTCGTGGGGGCGCGGGGCTACACCTTC. It yields the protein CASSALGVVGARGYTF.

This clone showed up just a few times. This chain links TRBV7-2 with TRBJ1-1; 8 positions match TRBD1. The V gene's germline CDR1 is SGHTA and CDR2 FQGNSA. With V trimmed by 7 bases and J by 12 bases, 13 bases remained unmatched. The CDR3 sequence is 13 residues long. CDR3 nucleotides: TGTGCCAGCATTTCGCAGGACAGGGCCGTACCTTTCTTT. Amino acids: CASISQDRAVPFF.